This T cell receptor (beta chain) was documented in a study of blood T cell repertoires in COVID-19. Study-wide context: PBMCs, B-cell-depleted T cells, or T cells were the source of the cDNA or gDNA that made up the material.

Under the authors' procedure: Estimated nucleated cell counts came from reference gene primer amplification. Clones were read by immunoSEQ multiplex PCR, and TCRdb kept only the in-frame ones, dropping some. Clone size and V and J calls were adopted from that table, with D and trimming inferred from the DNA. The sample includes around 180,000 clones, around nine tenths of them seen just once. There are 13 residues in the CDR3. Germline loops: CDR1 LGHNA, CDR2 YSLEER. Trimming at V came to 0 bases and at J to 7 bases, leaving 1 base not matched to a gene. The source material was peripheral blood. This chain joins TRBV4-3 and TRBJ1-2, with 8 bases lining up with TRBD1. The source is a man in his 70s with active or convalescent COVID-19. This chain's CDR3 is CASSQDRGLGYTF. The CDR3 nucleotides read TGCGCCAGCAGCCAAGACAGGGGGCTTGGCTACACCTTC.